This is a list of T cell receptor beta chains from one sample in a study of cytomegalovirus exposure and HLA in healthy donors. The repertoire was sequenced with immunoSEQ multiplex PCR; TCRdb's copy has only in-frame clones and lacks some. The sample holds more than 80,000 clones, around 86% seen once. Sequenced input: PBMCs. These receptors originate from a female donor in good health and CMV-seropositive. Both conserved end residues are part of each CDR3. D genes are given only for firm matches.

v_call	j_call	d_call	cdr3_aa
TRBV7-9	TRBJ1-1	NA	CASRAGDGDTEAFF
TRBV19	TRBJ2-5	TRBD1	CASSILGGGQGSKTQYF
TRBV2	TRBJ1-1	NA	CASSRRVTEAFF
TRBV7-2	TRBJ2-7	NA	CASSLSSSSYEQYF
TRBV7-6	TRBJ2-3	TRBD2	CASSLVPSGRSLGDTQYF
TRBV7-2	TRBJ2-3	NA	CASSFLDTQYF
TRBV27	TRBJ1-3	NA	CASSLTGGVGNTIYF
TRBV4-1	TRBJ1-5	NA	CASSQDGGLNSNQPQHF
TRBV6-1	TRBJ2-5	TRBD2	CASSELAGGQETQYF
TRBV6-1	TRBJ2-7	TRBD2	CASSEAVAGGAYEQYF
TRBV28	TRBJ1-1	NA	CASSDEQGGLTEAFF
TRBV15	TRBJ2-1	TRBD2	CATSRDRPSGNEQFF
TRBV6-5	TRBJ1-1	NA	CASRNTGEAFF
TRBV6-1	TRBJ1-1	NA	CASSVQQNTEAFF
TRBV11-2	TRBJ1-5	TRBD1	CASSATTGGSQPQHF
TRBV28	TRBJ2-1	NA	CASSFGRRGASYNEQFF
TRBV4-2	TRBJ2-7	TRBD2	CASSQEGRGDSYEQYF
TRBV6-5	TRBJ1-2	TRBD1	CASSYSDRADGYPF
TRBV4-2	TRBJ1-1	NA	CASSQAEGGEAFF
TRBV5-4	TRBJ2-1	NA	CASSSPLPEDEQFF
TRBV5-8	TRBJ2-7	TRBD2	CASSLPSGTPYEQYF
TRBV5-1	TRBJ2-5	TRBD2	CASRASGQETQYF
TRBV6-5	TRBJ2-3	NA	CASSSSGADTQYF
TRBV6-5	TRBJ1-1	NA	CASSYSNRANTEAFF
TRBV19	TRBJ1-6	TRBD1	CASSYTGVAYNSPLHF
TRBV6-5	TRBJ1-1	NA	CASSYQVSEAFF
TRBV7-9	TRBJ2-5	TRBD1	CASTTGTANQETQYF
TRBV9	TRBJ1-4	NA	CASSGMRVFF
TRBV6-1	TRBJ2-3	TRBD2	CASSLAVTDTQYF
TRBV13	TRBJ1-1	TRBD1	CASKTGTEAFF
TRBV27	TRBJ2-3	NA	CASSLSYSTDTQYF
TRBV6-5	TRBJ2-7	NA	CASSPLGGLGGGQYF
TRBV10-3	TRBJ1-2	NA	CAISGHSNKGYGYTF
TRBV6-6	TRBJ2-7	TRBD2	CASNPSGGISYEQYF
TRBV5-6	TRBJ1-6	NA	CASSFGQPSPLHF
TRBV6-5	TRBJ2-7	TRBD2	CASSYPGLAGSYEQYF
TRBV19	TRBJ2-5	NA	CASSIQNQETQYF
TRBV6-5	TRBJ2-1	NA	CASRLQGVGYNEQFF
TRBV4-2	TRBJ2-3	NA	CASSYSASTDTQYF
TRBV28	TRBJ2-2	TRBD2	CASRLAGGGNTGELFF
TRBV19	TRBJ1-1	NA	CASSIVGYGGTEAFF
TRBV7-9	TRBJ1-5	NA	CASSLGGANQPQHF
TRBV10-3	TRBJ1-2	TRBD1	CAISRDRGDYGYTF
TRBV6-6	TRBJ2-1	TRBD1	CASSSGTGSYNEQFF
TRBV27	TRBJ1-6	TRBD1	CASSLGQGLASPLHF
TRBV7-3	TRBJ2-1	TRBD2	CASSLLAGVEQFF
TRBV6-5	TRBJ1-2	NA	CASSYSKAGADYGYTF
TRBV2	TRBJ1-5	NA	CASSLPREDSNQPQHF
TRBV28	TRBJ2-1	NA	CASSQGFSYNEQFF
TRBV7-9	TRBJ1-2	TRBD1	CASSNRDRGLPGGYTF
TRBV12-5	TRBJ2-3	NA	CASGQGATDTQYF
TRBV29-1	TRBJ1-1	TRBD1	CSGRQGLMNTEAFF
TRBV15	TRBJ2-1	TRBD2	CATSRTWGSGRAYNEQFF
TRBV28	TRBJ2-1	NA	CASSPPAGGNEQFF
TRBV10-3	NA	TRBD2	CAITGTSGRGGYEQYF